The T cell receptor beta chain under discussion was sequenced for a study of PD-1 blockade in classical Hodgkin lymphoma. Study-wide context: Treatment was intravenous nivolumab, 3 mg/kg every 2 weeks, until progression. Study findings and constraints: Prior to therapy, complete responders displayed diversity much like that of newly diagnosed patients. TCR diversity in CD4+, not CD8+, cells rose significantly by C4D1.

With V trimmed by 1 base and J by 9 bases, 8 bases remained unmatched. Germline-derived CDR1 and CDR2 are KGHSH and LQKENI. This CDR3 contains 15 residues. Time point specified: cycle 4 day 1 (C4D1), after more than 5 weeks of nivolumab. All patients experienced relapse after autologous stem cell transplantation, and brentuximab vedotin exposure was variable. Reported best responses ranged across complete response, partial response or progressive disease. In the case of this clone: The antigen is undetermined.

Measured with immunoSEQ multiplex PCR; TCRdb has only the in-frame clones, and not every one. This table has over 20,000 clones, around 74% appearing once. The sequencing here drew on peripheral blood mononuclear cells (PBMCs), taken before the fourth cycle of nivolumab. The rearrangement links TRBV18 to TRBJ2-1; 8 bases fit TRBD1. This receptor was taken from a human donor with classical Hodgkin lymphoma. The CDR3 nucleotides are TGTGCCAGCTCACCACTTGGACAGGGTAAAGGTGAGCAGTTCTTC. It translates to CASSPLGQGKGEQFF.